The source of this T cell receptor beta chain is a study of T cells in localized non-small cell lung cancer. This table comes from immunoSEQ multiplex PCR, and its TCRdb copy is limited to in-frame clones, with some not included. The sample carries about 43,000 clones, roughly 90% recorded once. The length of the CDR3 is 12 residues. The V and J ends lost 1 base and 6 bases respectively, with 7 bases between them. CDR1 SEHNR and CDR2 FQNEAQ come from the germline V gene (reference sequence). The gene calls are TRBV7-9 and TRBJ2-7; D remains ambiguous. Here the sequenced sample was PBMCs, taken before any cancer treatment. This sequence originates from a woman aged 40-69 years with stage II lung adenocarcinoma. This CDR3 reads CASSLESIEQYF. Written as DNA, the CDR3 is TGTGCCAGCAGCTTAGAGTCGATCGAGCAGTACTTC.